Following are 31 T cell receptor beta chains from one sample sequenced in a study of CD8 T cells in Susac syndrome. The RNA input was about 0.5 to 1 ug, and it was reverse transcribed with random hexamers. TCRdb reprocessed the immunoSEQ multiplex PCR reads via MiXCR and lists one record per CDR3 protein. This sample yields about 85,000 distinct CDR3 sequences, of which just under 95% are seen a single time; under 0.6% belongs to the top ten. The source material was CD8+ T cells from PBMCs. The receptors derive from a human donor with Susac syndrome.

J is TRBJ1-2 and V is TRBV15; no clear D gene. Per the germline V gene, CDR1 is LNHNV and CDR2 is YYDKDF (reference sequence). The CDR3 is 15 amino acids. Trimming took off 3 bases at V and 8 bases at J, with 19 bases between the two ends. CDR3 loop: CATSSPMVGYDGYTF. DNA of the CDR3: TGTGCCACCAGCAGCCCCATGGTGGGTTATGACGGCTACACCTTC. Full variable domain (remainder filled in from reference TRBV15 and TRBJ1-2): DAMVIQNPRYQVTQFGKPVTLSCSQTLNHNVMYWYQQKSSQAPKLLFHYYDKDFNNEADTPDNFQSRRPNTSFCFLDIRSPGLGDTAMYLCATSSPMVGYDGYTFGSGTRLTVV.

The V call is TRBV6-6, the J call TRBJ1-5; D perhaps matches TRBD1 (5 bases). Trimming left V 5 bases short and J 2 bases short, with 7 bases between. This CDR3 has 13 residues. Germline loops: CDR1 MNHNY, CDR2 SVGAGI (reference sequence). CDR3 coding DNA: TGTGCCAGCAGTGGGGGGGGCAATCAGCCCCAGCATTTT. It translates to CASSGGGNQPQHF.

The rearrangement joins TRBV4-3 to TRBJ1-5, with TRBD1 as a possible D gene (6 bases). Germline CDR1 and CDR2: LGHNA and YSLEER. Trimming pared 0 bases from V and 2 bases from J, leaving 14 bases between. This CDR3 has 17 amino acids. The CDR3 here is CASSQDLIQGGNQPQHF. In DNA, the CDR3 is TGCGCCAGCAGCCAAGATCTTATACAGGGTGGCAATCAGCCCCAGCATTTT.

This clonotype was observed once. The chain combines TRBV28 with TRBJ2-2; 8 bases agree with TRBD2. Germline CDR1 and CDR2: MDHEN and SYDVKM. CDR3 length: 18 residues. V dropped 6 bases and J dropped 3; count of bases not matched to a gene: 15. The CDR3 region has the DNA TGTGCCAGCAGAACTTACCTGACTAGCGAAGTATACACCGGGGAGCTGTTTTTT. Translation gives CASRTYLTSEVYTGELFF.

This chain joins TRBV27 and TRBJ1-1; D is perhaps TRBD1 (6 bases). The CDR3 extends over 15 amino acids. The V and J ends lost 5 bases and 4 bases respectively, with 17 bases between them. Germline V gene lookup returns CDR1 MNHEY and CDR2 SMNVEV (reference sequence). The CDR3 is CASSSKGGGGTEAFF. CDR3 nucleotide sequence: TGTGCCAGCAGTAGTAAAGGGGGGGGTGGCACTGAAGCTTTCTTT.

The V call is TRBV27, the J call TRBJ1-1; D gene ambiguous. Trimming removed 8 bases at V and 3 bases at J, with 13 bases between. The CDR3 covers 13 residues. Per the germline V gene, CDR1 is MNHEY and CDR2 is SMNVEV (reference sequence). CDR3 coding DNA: TGTGCCAGCGGACTGACTCCGGACACTGAAGCTTTCTTT. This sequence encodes CASGLTPDTEAFF.

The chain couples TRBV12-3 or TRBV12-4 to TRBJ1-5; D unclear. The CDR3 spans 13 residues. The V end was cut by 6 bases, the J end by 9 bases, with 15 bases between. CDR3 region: CASRQKEVRPQHF. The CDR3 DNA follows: TGTGCCAGCAGACAAAAGGAAGTACGGCCCCAGCATTTT.

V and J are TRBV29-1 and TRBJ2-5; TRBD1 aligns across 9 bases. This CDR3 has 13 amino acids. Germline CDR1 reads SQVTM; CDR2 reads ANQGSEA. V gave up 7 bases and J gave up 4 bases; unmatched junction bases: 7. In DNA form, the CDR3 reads TGCAGCGGGACGGGACAGGGTGGAGAGACCCAGTACTTC. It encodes CSGTGQGGETQYF.

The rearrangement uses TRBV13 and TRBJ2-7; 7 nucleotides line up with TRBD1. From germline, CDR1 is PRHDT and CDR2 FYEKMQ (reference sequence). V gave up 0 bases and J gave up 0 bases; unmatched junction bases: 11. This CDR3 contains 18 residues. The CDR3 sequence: CASSLGGQSSSSSYEQYF. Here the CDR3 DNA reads TGTGCCAGCAGCTTAGGGGGACAGTCCTCCTCTTCCTCCTACGAGCAGTACTTC.

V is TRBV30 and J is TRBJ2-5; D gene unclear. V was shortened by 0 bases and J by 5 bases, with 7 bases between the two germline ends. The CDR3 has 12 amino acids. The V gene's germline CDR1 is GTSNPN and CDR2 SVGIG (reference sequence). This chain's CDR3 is CAWSVLGETQYF. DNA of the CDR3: TGTGCCTGGAGTGTACTCGGGGAGACCCAGTACTTC. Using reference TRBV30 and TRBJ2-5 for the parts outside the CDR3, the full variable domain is SQTIHQWPATLVQPVGSPLSLECTVEGTSNPNLYWYRQAAGRGLQLLFYSVGIGQISSEVPQNLSASRPQDRQFILSSKKLLLSDSGFYLCAWSVLGETQYFGPGTRLLVL.

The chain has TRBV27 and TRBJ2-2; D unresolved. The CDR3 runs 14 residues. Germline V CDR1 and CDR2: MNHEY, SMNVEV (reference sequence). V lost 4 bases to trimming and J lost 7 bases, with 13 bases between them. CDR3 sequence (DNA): TGTGCCAGCAGTTCCCTAGGGTCGGACGGGGAGCTGTTTTTT. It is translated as CASSSLGSDGELFF.

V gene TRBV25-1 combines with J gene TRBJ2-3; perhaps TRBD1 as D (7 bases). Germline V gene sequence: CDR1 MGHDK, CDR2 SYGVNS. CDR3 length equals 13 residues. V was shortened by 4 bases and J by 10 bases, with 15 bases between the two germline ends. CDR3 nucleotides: TGTGCCAGCAGTGTGCCAGGGGGAGGTGCGCAGTATTTT. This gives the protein CASSVPGGGAQYF. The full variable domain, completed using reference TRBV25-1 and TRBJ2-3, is EADIYQTPRYLVIGTGKKITLECSQTMGHDKMYWYQQDPGMELHLIHYSYGVNSTEKGDLSSESTVSRIRTEHFPLTLESARPSHTSQYLCASSVPGGGAQYFGPGTRLTVL.

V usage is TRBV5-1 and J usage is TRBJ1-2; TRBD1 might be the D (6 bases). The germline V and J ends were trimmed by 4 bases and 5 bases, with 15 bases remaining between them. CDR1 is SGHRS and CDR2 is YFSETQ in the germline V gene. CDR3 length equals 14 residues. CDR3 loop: CASSPDRFGYGYTF. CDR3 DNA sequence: TGCGCCAGCAGCCCCGACAGGTTCGGATATGGCTACACCTTC.

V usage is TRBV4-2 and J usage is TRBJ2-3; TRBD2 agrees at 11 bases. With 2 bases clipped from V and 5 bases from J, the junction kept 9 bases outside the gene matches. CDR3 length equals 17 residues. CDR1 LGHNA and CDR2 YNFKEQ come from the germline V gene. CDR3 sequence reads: CASSQTRALAGGDTQYF. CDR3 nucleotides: TGTGCCAGCAGCCAAACGAGGGCGCTAGCGGGAGGAGATACGCAGTATTTT.

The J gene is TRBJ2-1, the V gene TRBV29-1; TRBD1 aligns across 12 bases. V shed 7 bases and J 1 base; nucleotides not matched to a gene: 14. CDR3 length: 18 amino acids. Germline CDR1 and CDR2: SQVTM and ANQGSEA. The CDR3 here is CSAQGGQGAERSYNEQFF. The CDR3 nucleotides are TGCAGCGCCCAGGGGGGACAGGGGGCTGAAAGGTCCTACAATGAGCAGTTCTTC.

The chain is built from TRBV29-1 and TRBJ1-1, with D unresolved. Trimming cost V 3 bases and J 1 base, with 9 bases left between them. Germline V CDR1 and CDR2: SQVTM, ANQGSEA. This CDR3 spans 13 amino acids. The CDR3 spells CSVDPQPNTEAFF. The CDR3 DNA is TGCAGCGTTGATCCCCAGCCGAACACTGAAGCTTTCTTT. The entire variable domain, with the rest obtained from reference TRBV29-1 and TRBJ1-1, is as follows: SAVISQKPSRDICQRGTSLTIQCQVDSQVTMMFWYRQQPGQSLTLIATANQGSEATYESGFVIDKFPISRPNLTFSTLTVSNMSPEDSSIYLCSVDPQPNTEAFFGQGTRLTVV.

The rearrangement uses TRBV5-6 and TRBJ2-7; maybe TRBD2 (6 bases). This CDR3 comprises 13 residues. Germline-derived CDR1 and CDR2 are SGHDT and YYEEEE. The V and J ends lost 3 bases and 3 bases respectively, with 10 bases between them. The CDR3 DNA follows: TGTGCCAGCAGCTCGGGACTTTTCTACGAGCAGTACTTC. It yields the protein CASSSGLFYEQYF.

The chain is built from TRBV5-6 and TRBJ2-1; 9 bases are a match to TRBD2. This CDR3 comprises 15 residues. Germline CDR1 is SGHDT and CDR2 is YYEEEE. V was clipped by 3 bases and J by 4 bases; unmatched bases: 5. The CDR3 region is CASSSFAGGYNEQFF. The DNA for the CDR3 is TGTGCCAGCAGCTCCTTCGCGGGAGGGTACAATGAGCAGTTCTTC.

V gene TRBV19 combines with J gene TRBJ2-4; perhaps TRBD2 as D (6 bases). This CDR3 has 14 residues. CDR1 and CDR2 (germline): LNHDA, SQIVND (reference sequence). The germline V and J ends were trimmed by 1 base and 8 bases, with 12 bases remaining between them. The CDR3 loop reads CASSIVSGGDIQYF. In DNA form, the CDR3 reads TGTGCCAGTAGTATAGTCTCGGGCGGGGACATTCAGTACTTC.

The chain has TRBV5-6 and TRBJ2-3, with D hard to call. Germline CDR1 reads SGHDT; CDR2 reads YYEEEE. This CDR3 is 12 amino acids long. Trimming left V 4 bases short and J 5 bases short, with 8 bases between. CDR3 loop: CASSSVLDTQYF. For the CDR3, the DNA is TGTGCCAGCAGCAGCGTCCTAGATACGCAGTATTTT.

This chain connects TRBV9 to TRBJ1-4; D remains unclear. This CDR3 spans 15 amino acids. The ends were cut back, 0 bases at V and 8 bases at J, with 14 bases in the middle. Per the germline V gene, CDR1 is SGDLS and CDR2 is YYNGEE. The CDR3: CASSVGVSDREKLFF. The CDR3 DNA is TGTGCCAGCAGCGTAGGTGTCAGTGATAGGGAAAAACTGTTTTTT.

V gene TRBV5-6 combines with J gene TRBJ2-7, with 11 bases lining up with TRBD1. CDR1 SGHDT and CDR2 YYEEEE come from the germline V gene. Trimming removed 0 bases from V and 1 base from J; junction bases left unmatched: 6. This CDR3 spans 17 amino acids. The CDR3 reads CASSLGGQGVFSYEQYF. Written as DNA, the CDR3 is TGTGCCAGCAGCTTGGGGGGACAGGGGGTTTTTTCCTACGAGCAGTACTTC.

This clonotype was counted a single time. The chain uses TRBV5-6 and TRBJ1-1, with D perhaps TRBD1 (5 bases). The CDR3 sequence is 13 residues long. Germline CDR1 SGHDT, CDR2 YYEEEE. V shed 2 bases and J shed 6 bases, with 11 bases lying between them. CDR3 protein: CASSFGGTAEAFF. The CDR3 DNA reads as TGTGCCAGCAGCTTTGGAGGGACCGCTGAAGCTTTCTTT.

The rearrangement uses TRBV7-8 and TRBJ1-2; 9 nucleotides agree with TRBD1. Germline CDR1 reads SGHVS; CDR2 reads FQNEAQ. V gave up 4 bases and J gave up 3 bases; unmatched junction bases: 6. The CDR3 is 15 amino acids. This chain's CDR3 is CASSSNRGPDYGYTF. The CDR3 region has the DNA TGTGCCAGCAGCTCAAACAGGGGGCCAGACTATGGCTACACCTTC.

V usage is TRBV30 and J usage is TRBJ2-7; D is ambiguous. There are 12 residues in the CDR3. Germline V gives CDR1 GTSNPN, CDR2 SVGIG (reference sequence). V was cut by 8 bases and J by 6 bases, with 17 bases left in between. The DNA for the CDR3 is TGTGCCCACGCCGGACCAAGAAGCGAGCAGTACTTC. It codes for CAHAGPRSEQYF.

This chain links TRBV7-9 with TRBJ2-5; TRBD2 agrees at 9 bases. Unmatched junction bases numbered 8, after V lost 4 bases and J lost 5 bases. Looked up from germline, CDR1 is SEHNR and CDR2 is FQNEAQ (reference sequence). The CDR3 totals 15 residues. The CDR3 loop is CASSYSGSSWETQYF. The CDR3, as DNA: TGTGCCAGCAGCTATAGCGGGAGCTCTTGGGAGACCCAGTACTTC. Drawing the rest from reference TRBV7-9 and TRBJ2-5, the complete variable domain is DTGVSQNPRHKITKRGQNVTFRCDPISEHNRLYWYRQTLGQGPEFLTYFQNEAQLEKSRLLSDRFSAERPKGSFSTLEIQRTEQGDSAMYLCASSYSGSSWETQYFGPGTRLLVL.

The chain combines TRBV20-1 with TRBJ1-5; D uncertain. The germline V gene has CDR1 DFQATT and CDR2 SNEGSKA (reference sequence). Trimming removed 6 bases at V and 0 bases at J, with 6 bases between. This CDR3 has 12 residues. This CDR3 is CSAANSNQPQHF. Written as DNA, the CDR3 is TGCAGTGCGGCAAATAGCAATCAGCCCCAGCATTTT.

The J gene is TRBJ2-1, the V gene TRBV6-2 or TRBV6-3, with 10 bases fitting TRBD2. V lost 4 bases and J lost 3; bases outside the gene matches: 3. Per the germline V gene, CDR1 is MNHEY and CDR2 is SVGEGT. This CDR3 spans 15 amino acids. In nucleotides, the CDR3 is TGTGCCAGCAGTTCTCAGCGGGGGGGCTACAATGAGCAGTTCTTC. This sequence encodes CASSSQRGGYNEQFF.

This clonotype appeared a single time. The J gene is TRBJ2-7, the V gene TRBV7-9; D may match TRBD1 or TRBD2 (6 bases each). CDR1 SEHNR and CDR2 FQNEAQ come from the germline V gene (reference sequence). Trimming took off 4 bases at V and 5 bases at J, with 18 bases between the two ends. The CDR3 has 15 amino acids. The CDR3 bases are TGTGCCAGCAGCTGGGGGGCGGGACCGCTCGACGAGCAGTACTTC. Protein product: CASSWGAGPLDEQYF.

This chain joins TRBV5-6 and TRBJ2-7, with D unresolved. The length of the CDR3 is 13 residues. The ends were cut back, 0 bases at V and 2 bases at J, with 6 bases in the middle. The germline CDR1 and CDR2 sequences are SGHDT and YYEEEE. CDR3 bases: TGTGCCAGCAGCTTGGACCTAACCTACGAGCAGTACTTC. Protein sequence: CASSLDLTYEQYF.

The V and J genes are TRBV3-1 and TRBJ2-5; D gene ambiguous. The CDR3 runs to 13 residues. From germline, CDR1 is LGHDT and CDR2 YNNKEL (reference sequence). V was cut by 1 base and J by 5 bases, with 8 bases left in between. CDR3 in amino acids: CASSQAGLETQYF. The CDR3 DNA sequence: TGTGCCAGCAGCCAAGCTGGGTTGGAGACCCAGTACTTC.